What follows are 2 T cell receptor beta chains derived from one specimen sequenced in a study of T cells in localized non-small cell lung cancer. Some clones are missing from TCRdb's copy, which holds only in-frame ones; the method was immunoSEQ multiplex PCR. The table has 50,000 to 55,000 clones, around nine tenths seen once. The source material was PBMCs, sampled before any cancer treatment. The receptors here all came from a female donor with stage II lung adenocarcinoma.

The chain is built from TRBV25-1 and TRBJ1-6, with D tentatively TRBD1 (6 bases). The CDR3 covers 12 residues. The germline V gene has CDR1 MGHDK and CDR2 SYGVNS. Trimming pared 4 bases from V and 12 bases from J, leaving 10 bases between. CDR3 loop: CASSGPRGPLHF. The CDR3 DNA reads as TGTGCCAGCAGTGGACCCAGGGGACCCCTCCACTTT. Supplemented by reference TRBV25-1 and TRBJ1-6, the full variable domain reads EADIYQTPRYLVIGTGKKITLECSQTMGHDKMYWYQQDPGMELHLIHYSYGVNSTEKGDLSSESTVSRIRTEHFPLTLESARPSHTSQYLCASSGPRGPLHFGNGTRLTVT.

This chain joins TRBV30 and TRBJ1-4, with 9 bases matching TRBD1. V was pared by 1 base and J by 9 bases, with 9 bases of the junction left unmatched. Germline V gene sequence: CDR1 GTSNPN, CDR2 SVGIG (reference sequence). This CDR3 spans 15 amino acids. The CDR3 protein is CAWSGGTGLEKKLFF. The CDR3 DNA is TGTGCCTGGAGTGGTGGGACAGGGCTGGAGAAAAAACTGTTTTTT.